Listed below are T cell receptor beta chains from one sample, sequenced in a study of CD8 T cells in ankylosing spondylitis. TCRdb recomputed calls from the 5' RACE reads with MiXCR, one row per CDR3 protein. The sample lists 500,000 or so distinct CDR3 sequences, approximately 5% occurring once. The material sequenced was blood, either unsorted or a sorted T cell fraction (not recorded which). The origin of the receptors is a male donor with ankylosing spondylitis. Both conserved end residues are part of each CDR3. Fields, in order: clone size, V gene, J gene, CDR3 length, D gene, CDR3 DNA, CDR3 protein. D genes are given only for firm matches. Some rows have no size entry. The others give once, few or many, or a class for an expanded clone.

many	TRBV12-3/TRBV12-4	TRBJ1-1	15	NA	TGTGCCAGCAGTTTAGCAGGGTGGGGGAACACTGAAGCTTTCTTT	CASSLAGWGNTEAFF
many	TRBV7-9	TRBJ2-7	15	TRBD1	TGTGCCAGCAGCTCAGGGGGCGCGAGGTCCTACGAGCAGTACTTC	CASSSGGARSYEQYF
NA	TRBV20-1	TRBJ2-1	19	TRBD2	TGCAGTGCTAAGGCTCCGGGCTCTTGGGGGAGCGGGAGGATGGATGAGCAGTTCTTC	CSAKAPGSWGSGRMDEQFF
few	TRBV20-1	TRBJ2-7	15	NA	TGCAGTGCTAGAGACCCCCGGGGGCCCGGCGGTGAGCAGTACTTC	CSARDPRGPGGEQYF
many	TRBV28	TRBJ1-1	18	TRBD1	TGTGCCAGCAGTCCTTTAGGGGGGACAGGTTCGGTGAACACTGAAGCTTTCTTT	CASSPLGGTGSVNTEAFF
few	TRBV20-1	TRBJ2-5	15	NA	TGCAGTGCTAGAGAGGTTGGCGGGCGGCGAGAGACCCAGTACTTC	CSAREVGGRRETQYF
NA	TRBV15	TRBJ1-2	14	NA	TGTGCCACCAGCAGAGATATTACAGTCTATGGCTACACCTTC	CATSRDITVYGYTF
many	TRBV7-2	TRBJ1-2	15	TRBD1	TGTGCCAGCAGCACCTGGACAGGGGGTAACTATGGCTACACCTTC	CASSTWTGGNYGYTF
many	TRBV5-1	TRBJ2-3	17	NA	TGCGCCAGCAGCTTGTATTGGGGAACAGCCTACACAGATACGCAGTATTTT	CASSLYWGTAYTDTQYF
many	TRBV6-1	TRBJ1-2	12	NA	TGTGCCAGCGGGGAGGAAAACTATGGCTACACCTTC	CASGEENYGYTF
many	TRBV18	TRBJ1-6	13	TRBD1	TGTGCCAGCTCCGGGGACAGAAATTCACCCCTCCACTTT	CASSGDRNSPLHF
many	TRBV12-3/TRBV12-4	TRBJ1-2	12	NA	TGTGCCAGCAGTTTCTCCTACTATGGCTACACCTTC	CASSFSYYGYTF
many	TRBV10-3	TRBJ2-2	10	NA	TGTGCCATGGGGACCGGGGAGCTGTTTTTT	CAMGTGELFF
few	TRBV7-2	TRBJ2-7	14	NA	TGTGCCAGCAGCTTAGGTTCCCACTTCCCCGAGCAGTACTTC	CASSLGSHFPEQYF
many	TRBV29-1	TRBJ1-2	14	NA	TGCAGCGTTGATGGGGACCTTTCAGCCAGCGGCTACACCTTC	CSVDGDLSASGYTF
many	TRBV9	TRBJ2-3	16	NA	TGTGCCAGCAGCGAAAGCGGAGTAGCACGGACAGATACGCAGTATTTT	CASSESGVARTDTQYF
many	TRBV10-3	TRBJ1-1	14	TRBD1	TGTGCCATCAGTGAGTCGACAGGGGGCACTGAAGCTTTCTTT	CAISESTGGTEAFF
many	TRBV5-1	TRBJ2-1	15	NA	TGCGCCAGCAACGGAGGGGCAGGGTCGGGCGGTGAGCAGTTCTTC	CASNGGAGSGGEQFF
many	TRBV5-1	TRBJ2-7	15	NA	TGCGCCAGCAGCTTGATGGTCGGGAAGGTTTACGAGCAGTACTTC	CASSLMVGKVYEQYF
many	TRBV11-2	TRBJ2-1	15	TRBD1	TGTGCCAGCAGCTCCCGGGACAGGTCCTACAATGAGCAGTTCTTC	CASSSRDRSYNEQFF
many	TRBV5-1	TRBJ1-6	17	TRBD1	TGCGCCAGCAGCCCGGACAGGGGAGCAATGGATAATTCACCCCTCCACTTT	CASSPDRGAMDNSPLHF
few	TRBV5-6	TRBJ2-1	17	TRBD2	TGTGCCAGCACCCTAGGGGGGACTAGCGGGAGAAGAAATGAGCAGTTCTTC	CASTLGGTSGRRNEQFF
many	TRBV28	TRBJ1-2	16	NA	TGTGCCAGCAGTTTATTATCCGGGACATCAATCGGGGGCTACACCTTC	CASSLLSGTSIGGYTF
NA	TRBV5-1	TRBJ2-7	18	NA	TGCGCCAGCAGCTCGAATGGGGTTATGATTCCCTTTGGGTCCGAGCAGTACTTC	CASSSNGVMIPFGSEQYF
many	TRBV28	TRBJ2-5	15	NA	TGTGCCAGCAGTTTGCCAACTCGGCAACGGGAGACCCAGTACTTC	CASSLPTRQRETQYF
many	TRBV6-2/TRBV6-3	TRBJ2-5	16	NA	TGTGCCAGCAGTTACAAATACCACCGACAGGAAGAGACCCAGTACTTC	CASSYKYHRQEETQYF
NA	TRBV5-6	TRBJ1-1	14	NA	TGTGCCAGCAGCTTTGAGGGACTGAACACTGAAGCTTTCTTT	CASSFEGLNTEAFF
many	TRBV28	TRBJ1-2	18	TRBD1	TGTGCCAGCAGTTCCCCCGGGGGACAGCTAAGAGCTAACTATGGCTACACCTTC	CASSSPGGQLRANYGYTF
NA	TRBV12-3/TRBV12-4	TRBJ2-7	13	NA	TGTGCCAGCAGTTTACGGGCCCCTTACGAGCAGTACTTC	CASSLRAPYEQYF
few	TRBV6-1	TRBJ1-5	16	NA	TGTGCCAGCAGTGAAAGGACAGCCGGGATCAATCAGCCCCAGCATTTT	CASSERTAGINQPQHF
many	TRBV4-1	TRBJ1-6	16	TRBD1	TGCGCCAGCAGCCAACCCTCCAGGGGGAACAATTCACCCCTCCACTTT	CASSQPSRGNNSPLHF
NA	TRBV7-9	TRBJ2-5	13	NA	TGTGCCAGCAGCTTATCATGGAGGGAGACCCAGTACTTC	CASSLSWRETQYF
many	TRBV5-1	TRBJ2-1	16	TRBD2	TGCGCCAGCAGCTATGGACTAGCGGGGGCATACAATGAGCAGTTCTTC	CASSYGLAGAYNEQFF
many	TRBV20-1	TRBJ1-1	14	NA	TGCAGTGCTAGAATAGGGGGGGCGGGCACTGAAGCTTTCTTT	CSARIGGAGTEAFF
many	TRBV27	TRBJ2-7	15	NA	TGTGCCAGCAGTTCAGGACAGTTTAGCTCCTACGAGCAGTACTTC	CASSSGQFSSYEQYF
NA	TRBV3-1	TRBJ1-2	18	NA	TGTGCCAGCAGCCAAGACCCCCTTCTTAGACGGCCCGGTTATGGCTACACCTTC	CASSQDPLLRRPGYGYTF
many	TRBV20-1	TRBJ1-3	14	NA	TGCAGTGCTAGAGATCTGGGCAGGGGAAACACCATATATTTT	CSARDLGRGNTIYF
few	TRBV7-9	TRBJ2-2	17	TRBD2	TGTGCCAGCAGCTTAGTAGCGGGAGCATCGAACACCGGGGAGCTGTTTTTT	CASSLVAGASNTGELFF
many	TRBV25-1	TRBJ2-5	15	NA	TGTGCCAGCAGTGACACCGGGGCCGGAGAAGAGACCCAGTACTTC	CASSDTGAGEETQYF
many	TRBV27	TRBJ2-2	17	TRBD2	TGTGCCAGCAGTATGGGACTAGCGGGAGTAGGAACCGGGGAGCTGTTTTTT	CASSMGLAGVGTGELFF
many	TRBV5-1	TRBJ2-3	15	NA	TGCGCCAGCAGCTTCAACAGGGCGGATGCAGATACGCAGTATTTT	CASSFNRADADTQYF
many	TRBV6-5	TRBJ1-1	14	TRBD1	TGTGCCAGCAGTTTGCCCGCCGGGACAGGGGAAGCTTTCTTT	CASSLPAGTGEAFF
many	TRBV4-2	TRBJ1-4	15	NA	TGTGCCAGCAGCCCCCGAAGCCCCTTGGGGGAAAAACTGTTTTTT	CASSPRSPLGEKLFF
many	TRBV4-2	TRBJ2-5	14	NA	TGTGCCAGCAGCCACCGCGGAGCGCAAGAGACCCAGTACTTC	CASSHRGAQETQYF
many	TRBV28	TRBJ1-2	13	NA	TGTGCCAGCAGTTTCGCCAGGAACTATGGCTACACCTTC	CASSFARNYGYTF
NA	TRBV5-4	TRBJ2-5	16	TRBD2	TGTGCCAGCAGCTCGGGAGCGGGGGGCCAAGAAGAGACCCAGTACTTC	CASSSGAGGQEETQYF
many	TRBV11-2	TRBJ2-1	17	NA	TGTGCCAGCAGCTTATATACAGGGTCAGCCTCCTACAATGAGCAGTTCTTC	CASSLYTGSASYNEQFF
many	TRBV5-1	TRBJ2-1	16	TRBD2	TGCGCCAGCAGCTTGCCTCAGGCTAGCGGCTACAATGAGCAGTTCTTC	CASSLPQASGYNEQFF
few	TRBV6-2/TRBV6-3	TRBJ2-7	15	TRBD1	TGTGCCAGCAGGGCCCCCGGGACAGGGGGCTACGAGCAGTACTTC	CASRAPGTGGYEQYF
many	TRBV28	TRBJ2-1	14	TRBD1	TGTGCCAGCAGTGCTACAGACAGGGGCAATGAGCAGTTCTTC	CASSATDRGNEQFF
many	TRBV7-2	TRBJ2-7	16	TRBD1	TGTGCCAGCAGCTTAAGACGGACAGGAAGCTCCTACGAGCAGTACTTC	CASSLRRTGSSYEQYF
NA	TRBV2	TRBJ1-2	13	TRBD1	TGTGCCAGCAGTGCCGGGACAGGCTATGGCTACACCTTC	CASSAGTGYGYTF
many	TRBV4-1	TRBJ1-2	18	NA	TGCGCCAGCAGCCAAGATTTCGCCGGGGGTGAGGCTAACTATGGCTACACCTTC	CASSQDFAGGEANYGYTF
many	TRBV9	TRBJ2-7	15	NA	TGTGCCAGCAGCGTAAGTCCGACAGGATACTACGAGCAGTACTTC	CASSVSPTGYYEQYF
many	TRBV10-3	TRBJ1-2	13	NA	TGTGCCATCGGGCGGCCGGGGGGTTATGGCTACACCTTC	CAIGRPGGYGYTF
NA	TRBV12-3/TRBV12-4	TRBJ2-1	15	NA	TGTGCCAGCAGCCCAGTACGTTACTCCTACAATGAGCAGTTCTTC	CASSPVRYSYNEQFF
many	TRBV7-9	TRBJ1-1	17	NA	TGTGCCAGCAGCTTAGCGCTAGGGGGGAGAGCGAGCACTGAAGCTTTCTTT	CASSLALGGRASTEAFF